This is a list of T cell receptor beta chains from one sample in a study of blood T cells in healthy people across ages. TCRdb re-analysed the 5' RACE reads in MiXCR, keeping a single row per CDR3 protein. The sample holds some 690,000 distinct CDR3 sequences, approximately 21% seen once. Sequencing was performed on blood. Receptors originate from a man in his 70s in good health. Both conserved end residues are part of each CDR3. The order of the fields is D gene, clone size, J gene, V gene, CDR3 DNA, CDR3 protein. D genes are given only for firm matches. Where a row states a size, it is once, few, many or the class of an expanded clone; other rows omit it.

d_gene: TRBD1; abundance: .; j_gene: TRBJ2-7; v_gene: TRBV6-6; CDR3nt: TGTGCCAGCCAAACAGGGGGCAATCACGAGCAGTACTTC; CDR3aa: CASQTGGNHEQYF
d_gene: .; abundance: few; j_gene: TRBJ2-2; v_gene: TRBV29-1; CDR3nt: TGCAGCGGGAGGTTGTCCGGGGAGCTGTTTTTT; CDR3aa: CSGRLSGELFF
d_gene: .; abundance: .; j_gene: TRBJ1-6; v_gene: TRBV5-6; CDR3nt: TGTGCCAGCAGCAGGACAAGTGTTCCCCTCCACTTT; CDR3aa: CASSRTSVPLHF
d_gene: .; abundance: .; j_gene: TRBJ1-2; v_gene: TRBV10-2; CDR3nt: TGCGCCAGCAGTGATGTGGGCGCGGGCTACACCTTC; CDR3aa: CASSDVGAGYTF
d_gene: .; abundance: .; j_gene: TRBJ1-1; v_gene: TRBV28; CDR3nt: TGTGCCAGCAGTTTGGGGGTCAGTACGAACATTGAAGCTTTCTTT; CDR3aa: CASSLGVSTNIEAFF
d_gene: .; abundance: few; j_gene: TRBJ2-5; v_gene: TRBV11-2; CDR3nt: TGTGCCAGCAGCACCCGGACCAGCTTGGGGACCCAGTACTTC; CDR3aa: CASSTRTSLGTQYF
d_gene: .; abundance: .; j_gene: TRBJ2-5; v_gene: TRBV7-8; CDR3nt: TGTGCCAGCAGCTCGGCGGACACTCTCCAAGAGACCCAGTACTTC; CDR3aa: CASSSADTLQETQYF
d_gene: TRBD2; abundance: few; j_gene: TRBJ2-1; v_gene: TRBV12-3/TRBV12-4; CDR3nt: TGTGCCAGCAGTTGGGAGCGGGAGGTCAATGAGCAGTTCTTC; CDR3aa: CASSWEREVNEQFF
d_gene: TRBD2; abundance: .; j_gene: TRBJ2-2; v_gene: TRBV6-5; CDR3nt: TGTGTTAGCGGGAGGGCCCGGGAGCTGTTTTTT; CDR3aa: CVSGRARELFF
d_gene: TRBD1; abundance: few; j_gene: TRBJ2-7; v_gene: TRBV20-1; CDR3nt: TGCAGTGCCGCGGACAGGCCCTCCTACGAGCAGTACTTC; CDR3aa: CSAADRPSYEQYF
d_gene: TRBD2; abundance: .; j_gene: TRBJ2-1; v_gene: TRBV12-3/TRBV12-4; CDR3nt: TGTGCCAGCAGTTATCCGGGACTAGCGGGAGGAAGGAAGCAGTTCTTC; CDR3aa: CASSYPGLAGGRKQFF
d_gene: .; abundance: .; j_gene: TRBJ1-3; v_gene: TRBV12-3/TRBV12-4; CDR3nt: TGTGCCAGCAGTTACCCTCGGGAGGGAGTGCAAAACACCATATATTTT; CDR3aa: CASSYPREGVQNTIYF
d_gene: .; abundance: few; j_gene: TRBJ2-2; v_gene: TRBV18; CDR3nt: TGTGCCAGCACTGACAGGCTCGCGAACACCGGGGAGCTGTTTTTT; CDR3aa: CASTDRLANTGELFF
d_gene: .; abundance: .; j_gene: TRBJ1-4; v_gene: TRBV7-2; CDR3nt: TGTGCCAGCAGCTTAGCCGTCGTTAATGAAAAACTGTTTTTT; CDR3aa: CASSLAVVNEKLFF
d_gene: .; abundance: few; j_gene: TRBJ1-2; v_gene: TRBV30; CDR3nt: TGTGCCTTCCCGGGACTAGGGCTCTATGGCTACACCTTC; CDR3aa: CAFPGLGLYGYTF
d_gene: TRBD2; abundance: .; j_gene: TRBJ2-1; v_gene: TRBV18; CDR3nt: TGTGCCAGCTCACCATTGCTCCTAGCGGGGGACTACAATGAGCAGTTCTTC; CDR3aa: CASSPLLLAGDYNEQFF
d_gene: .; abundance: .; j_gene: TRBJ1-5; v_gene: TRBV7-2; CDR3nt: TGTGCCAGCAGCTTAGATGCGGGTTTTGGTCAGCCCCAGCATTTT; CDR3aa: CASSLDAGFGQPQHF
d_gene: .; abundance: .; j_gene: TRBJ1-1; v_gene: TRBV6-5; CDR3nt: TGTGCCAGCAGAACCAGGGTAATGAACACTGAAGCTTTCTTT; CDR3aa: CASRTRVMNTEAFF
d_gene: .; abundance: few; j_gene: TRBJ2-1; v_gene: TRBV6-2/TRBV6-3; CDR3nt: TGTGCCAGCAGTTACCTGGATCCCTCCTACAACGAGCAGTTCTTC; CDR3aa: CASSYLDPSYNEQFF
d_gene: .; abundance: .; j_gene: TRBJ1-1; v_gene: TRBV10-3; CDR3nt: TGTGCCATCAGCTATGACGGTAGCACTGAAGCTTTCTTT; CDR3aa: CAISYDGSTEAFF
d_gene: TRBD2; abundance: .; j_gene: TRBJ2-3; v_gene: TRBV10-3; CDR3nt: TGTGCCATCAGTTTGGGACTAGCGGTCCCAGATACGCAGTATTTT; CDR3aa: CAISLGLAVPDTQYF
d_gene: .; abundance: few; j_gene: TRBJ2-7; v_gene: TRBV3-1; CDR3nt: TGTGCCAGCAGCCAAAGACAGCCTCCCTACGAGCAGTACTTC; CDR3aa: CASSQRQPPYEQYF
d_gene: TRBD2; abundance: .; j_gene: TRBJ2-5; v_gene: TRBV10-1; CDR3nt: TGCGCCAACTTAGCGGGGGTCCTCCAAGAGACCCAGTACTTC; CDR3aa: CANLAGVLQETQYF
d_gene: .; abundance: .; j_gene: TRBJ2-3; v_gene: TRBV30; CDR3nt: TGTGCCTGGTCCTTTTGGGCTACCAGCACAGATACGCAGTTTTTT; CDR3aa: CAWSFWATSTDTQFF
d_gene: .; abundance: few; j_gene: TRBJ2-5; v_gene: TRBV29-1; CDR3nt: TGCAGCGTTGAATCCCAGACCCAGTACTTC; CDR3aa: CSVESQTQYF
d_gene: .; abundance: .; j_gene: TRBJ1-5; v_gene: TRBV20-1; CDR3nt: TGCAGTGCTAGAGTTAGCAATCAGCCCCAGCATTTT; CDR3aa: CSARVSNQPQHF
d_gene: .; abundance: few; j_gene: TRBJ1-2; v_gene: TRBV30; CDR3nt: TGTGCCTGGAGTGTAGGACTGAACTATGGCTACACCTTC; CDR3aa: CAWSVGLNYGYTF
d_gene: TRBD2; abundance: few; j_gene: TRBJ2-3; v_gene: TRBV14; CDR3nt: TGTGCCAGCAGCCAAGGGAAAAGCGGGGCTCGCACAGATACGCAGTATTTT; CDR3aa: CASSQGKSGARTDTQYF
d_gene: .; abundance: .; j_gene: TRBJ1-1; v_gene: TRBV5-1; CDR3nt: TGCGCCAGCAGCTTGGCCGTGACAGTTTTGACTGAAGCTTTCTTT; CDR3aa: CASSLAVTVLTEAFF
d_gene: .; abundance: many; j_gene: TRBJ2-5; v_gene: TRBV28; CDR3nt: TGTGCCAGCAGTCCCCCAGGCACTTCTTCCCCGACCCAGTACTTC; CDR3aa: CASSPPGTSSPTQYF
d_gene: .; abundance: .; j_gene: TRBJ1-2; v_gene: TRBV12-3/TRBV12-4; CDR3nt: TGTGCCAGCAGTGGCCCTCGGGGGATAGGTGGCTACACCTTC; CDR3aa: CASSGPRGIGGYTF
d_gene: .; abundance: .; j_gene: TRBJ1-6; v_gene: TRBV2; CDR3nt: TGTGCCAGCAGTGAGAGGGTGGGCAATTCACCCCTCCACTTT; CDR3aa: CASSERVGNSPLHF
d_gene: .; abundance: few; j_gene: TRBJ1-5; v_gene: TRBV6-6; CDR3nt: TGTGCCAGCAGTTACGACAGGAGCAGCAATCAGCCCCAGCATTTT; CDR3aa: CASSYDRSSNQPQHF
d_gene: TRBD2; abundance: .; j_gene: TRBJ2-7; v_gene: TRBV3-1; CDR3nt: TGTGCCAGCAGCCAACAAGGGACTAGCGGACCCTACGAGCAGTACTTC; CDR3aa: CASSQQGTSGPYEQYF
d_gene: .; abundance: .; j_gene: TRBJ2-5; v_gene: TRBV12-3/TRBV12-4; CDR3nt: TGTGCCAGCAGTTCCACCGGGTGGGTAGCTTGGGAGACCCAGTACTTC; CDR3aa: CASSSTGWVAWETQYF
d_gene: TRBD1; abundance: few; j_gene: TRBJ1-2; v_gene: TRBV12-3/TRBV12-4; CDR3nt: TGTGCCAGCAGTCCAGAGACAGGGGGCGTCCCCTATGGCTACACCTTC; CDR3aa: CASSPETGGVPYGYTF
d_gene: .; abundance: many; j_gene: TRBJ1-2; v_gene: TRBV6-1; CDR3nt: TGTGCCAGCAATTCCATTCGGCCGAACTATGGCTACACCTTC; CDR3aa: CASNSIRPNYGYTF
d_gene: .; abundance: .; j_gene: TRBJ1-4; v_gene: TRBV10-3; CDR3nt: TGTGCCATCAGTGAGGACCCGGGGATTAATGAAAAACTGTTTTTT; CDR3aa: CAISEDPGINEKLFF